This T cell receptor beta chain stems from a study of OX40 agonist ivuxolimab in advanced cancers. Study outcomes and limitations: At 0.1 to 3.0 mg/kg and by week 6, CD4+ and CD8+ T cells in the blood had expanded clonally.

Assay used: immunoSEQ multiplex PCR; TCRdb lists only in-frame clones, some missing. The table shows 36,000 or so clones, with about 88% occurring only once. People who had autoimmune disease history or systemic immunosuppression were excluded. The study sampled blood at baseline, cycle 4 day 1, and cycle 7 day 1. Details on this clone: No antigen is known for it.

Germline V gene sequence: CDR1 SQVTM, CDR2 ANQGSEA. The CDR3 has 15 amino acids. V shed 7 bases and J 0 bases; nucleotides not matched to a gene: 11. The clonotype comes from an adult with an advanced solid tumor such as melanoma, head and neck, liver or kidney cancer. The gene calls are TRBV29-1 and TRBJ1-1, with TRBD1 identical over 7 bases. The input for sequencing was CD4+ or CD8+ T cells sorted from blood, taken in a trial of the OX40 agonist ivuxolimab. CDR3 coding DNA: TGCAGCGCCCGACAGGGCTCGCCCCTGAACACTGAAGCTTTCTTT. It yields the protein CSARQGSPLNTEAFF. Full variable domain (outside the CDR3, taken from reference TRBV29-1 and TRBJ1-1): SAVISQKPSRDICQRGTSLTIQCQVDSQVTMMFWYRQQPGQSLTLIATANQGSEATYESGFVIDKFPISRPNLTFSTLTVSNMSPEDSSIYLCSARQGSPLNTEAFFGQGTRLTVV.